Listed below are T cell receptor beta chains from one sample, sequenced in a study of long-term antiretroviral therapy in people with HIV. Profiled with immunoSEQ multiplex PCR; TCRdb holds only in-frame clones, not every one. This sample has over 20,000 clones; 70% to 90% occur once, and the top ten carry around 6%. The input for sequencing was unsorted PBMCs, taken 0.6 years after starting antiretroviral therapy. These receptors all stem from a man between 60 and 70 years old with HIV. CDR3s include the opening cysteine and the closing phenylalanine or tryptophan.

TRBJ1-2,TRBV5-5,CASSLAQGASGYTF
TRBJ2-3,TRBV5-1,CASSLPSGERSTTDTQYF
TRBJ2-3,TRBV10-3,CAIRRGLAGVDTQYF
TRBJ2-5,TRBV29-1,CSLSGIGGETQYF
TRBJ1-2,TRBV5-1,CASSLGWDSYGYTF
TRBJ1-6,TRBV7-8,CASSLEQYNSPLHF
TRBJ1-3,TRBV12-5,CASGFWTGGNTIYF
TRBJ2-3,TRBV29-1,CSVEFPLQGRADTQYF
TRBJ2-5,TRBV9,CASSDGTSGSSPGETQYF
TRBJ2-5,TRBV6-6,CASSATIGSGTQYF
TRBJ2-6,TRBV7-9,CASSSFYQGAQPGANVLTF
TRBJ2-5,TRBV19,CASSIRQNRVQETQYF
TRBJ1-1,TRBV27,CASSLTQGGNTEAFF
TRBJ2-7,TRBV11-2,CASSLDRYEQYF
TRBJ2-5,TRBV7-9,CASSLPRQGGETQYF
TRBJ2-7,TRBV5-1,CASSLGFGLGQGANQQYF
TRBJ2-1,TRBV7-3,CASSPGTSGGSEQFF
TRBJ2-1,TRBV11-3,CASSLGRTSGLDEQFF
TRBJ1-5,TRBV6-5,CASSSRAWVEHF
TRBJ1-6,TRBV7-3,CASSTPGQFHSPLHF
TRBJ2-3,TRBV15,CATSRDRGAGTDTQYF
TRBJ2-5,TRBV5-1,CASSVQGGQETQYF
TRBJ2-5,TRBV29-1,CSVGGLGETQYF
TRBJ2-1,TRBV25-1,CASSQYQGAYNEQFF
TRBJ1-5,TRBV7-2,CASSSAGGYQPQHF
TRBJ1-1,TRBV28,CASSPSTGGVTEAFF
TRBJ1-3,TRBV10-2,CASRTTGSGNTIYF
.,TRBV6-5,CASSPRDTLYEQYF
TRBJ2-2,TRBV10-1,CASSEGGITNTGELFF
TRBJ1-4,TRBV6-5,CASSYETPPNNEKLFF
TRBJ2-7,TRBV6-1,CASSAGDRGYYEQYF
TRBJ2-3,TRBV29-1,CSVGATQGSDTQYF
TRBJ2-1,TRBV11-2,CASRNRGRAGDNEQFF
TRBJ2-3,TRBV5-1,CASSSGQGGTDTQYF
TRBJ2-7,TRBV19,CASSISLGGRAYEQYF
TRBJ2-7,TRBV11-2,CASSRQGYEQYF
TRBJ2-7,TRBV6-5,CASSQALEQYF
TRBJ1-3,TRBV19,CASSDDIQYRVTGNTIYF
TRBJ1-2,TRBV18,CASSPGTGIHGYTF
TRBJ2-3,TRBV6-1,CASRRTGTDTQYF
TRBJ2-3,TRBV5-1,CASSPPGTGSIDTQYF